This T cell receptor beta chain comes out of a study of T cell responses to AZD1222 COVID-19 vaccine. With respect to this clone: Its antigen is currently unknown.

Looked up from germline, CDR1 is MNHEY and CDR2 is SVGAGI. Trimming left V 1 base short and J 4 bases short, with 12 bases between. This CDR3 comprises 15 residues. General observations from the study: Baseline antibody screening turned up just a handful of seropositive AZD1222 recipients. Across spike, vaccine-associated CD4 TCRs were found, dominant at 160-218 and 743-854. Once two AZD1222 doses were given, Spike-specific TCR breadth and depth went up.

The protocol was immunoSEQ multiplex PCR, while the TCRdb copy is restricted to in-frame clones and leaves out a portion. The sample lists about 69,000 clones, roughly 80% occurring once. Pooled in the analysis were second doses at about 4 or about 12 weeks. The clonotype originates from an adult who received the AZD1222 COVID-19 vaccine. The genes are TRBV6-5 and TRBJ2-3; D possibly corresponds to TRBD2 (5 bases). Source: peripheral blood, taken 28 days after the second AZD1222 dose. The CDR3 coding sequence is TGTGCCAGCAGTTACTGGGCCGGGAAGCCAGATACGCAGTATTTT. Protein sequence: CASSYWAGKPDTQYF.